This T cell receptor (beta chain) appears in the sequencing data of a study of identical twins (dated by TCRdb to about 2016). For the wider study: To test whether fetal clonotypes persist, the study used deep sequencing on TCR alpha and beta repertoires from monozygotic twins, unrelated adults of various ages, and cord blood. Replicate twin experiments were performed at different times using different library preparation protocols to rule out contamination.

The method behind the library was 5' RACE. This sample was sequenced with an Illumina HiSeq 2000. A universal primer binding site was added through template switching, and the final cDNA carried a unique molecular identifier so that TCR cDNA molecules could be counted accurately. Specific primers in the conserved constant-segment region were used to synthesize first-strand cDNA for the TCR alpha and beta chains. To control for contamination, each cDNA library was double barcoded with a SMART-Mk sample barcode plus Illumina barcodes. TruSeq adapter sequences, together with Illumina sample barcodes, were added in two successive PCR steps. The Illumina HiSeq platform was used with custom primers to sequence TCR alpha and beta cDNA libraries. Turning to the authors' computational methods: Raw reads were processed with MiGEC to extract unique molecular identifiers, and MiXCR was used to determine CDR3 positions. For each individual, recombination models were inferred using an EM algorithm with the repgenHMM and IGoR tools. Shared clonotype analysis was performed with the tcR package in R, normalizing sharing by the product of cloneset sizes. Out-of-frame nonproductive sequences were analyzed to study raw recombination free of thymic and clonal selection effects. TCRdb trimmed public reads at Q25 via fastp, called clones via MiXCR and kept in-frame beta chains. Every distinct CDR3 protein forms one entry, paired with its most common genes and DNA. The authors' filters were not applied to this entry. For this sample there are around 680,000 distinct CDR3 sequences; over 8.5% appear just once. Roughly 0.9% of the sample comes from the top ten.

This clonotype was detected only a few times. Its recognized antigen is unknown. Within one base of it there is no much larger clone, and no base qualities were kept. Only healthy Caucasian donors were included. Three pairs of female monozygotic twins, all aged about 18 to 29 years, made up the twin cohort. The RNA used for TCR libraries was isolated from peripheral blood mononuclear cells. Via the germline V gene, CDR1 is MDHEN and CDR2 SYDVKM. V lost 1 base and J lost 0 bases; the stretch between them is 25 bases long. The CDR3 starts with the cysteine, ends with the phenylalanine, and has 21 residues. The DNA shown is the 63-base CDR3, in frame from base 1. What the research found in general, with its limitations: Invariant T cells such as MAIT and iNKT could partly confound zero-insertion analyses, although diverse VJ usage argued against such confounding for most clonotypes. In monozygotic twins, recombination models systematically underestimated out-of-frame TCR alpha sharing, but the models matched the sharing seen between unrelated individuals. Because the same donors could not be followed over many years, the conclusions relied on cross-sectional statistical analysis. Fewer insertions were carried by abundant cord blood beta clonotypes, a similar but weaker trend appeared in young adult naive repertoires, and no such trend appeared in memory repertoires. Compared with coincidental sharing between unrelated individuals, an excess of low generation-probability sequences was observed among out-of-frame TCR alpha sequences shared between twins. A weaker excess of twin sharing was found in beta out-of-frame sequences because the signal-to-noise ratio was lowered by fewer shared sequences.

The sample also formed part of further work on yellow fever vaccine responses in identical twins. In that second paper, the authors write: According to the authors, in identical twins the way T cells responded to vaccination appeared partly convergent and partly personalized. In the study, vaccine-responding T cell clones were precisely tracked in identical twins.

The material sequenced was PBMCs. The source is a woman younger than 30 in good health. Recombination linked TRBV28 to TRBJ2-1, and perhaps TRBD2 as D gene, on 6 matching bases. The nucleotide sequence reads TGTGCCAGCAGTTTATTTGGTTGGGGAGGTCTCCCCTACTACTCCTACAATGAGCAGTTCTTC. This translates into CASSLFGWGGLPYYSYNEQFF. Joined to the reference TRBV28 and TRBJ2-1 proteins, this CDR3 gives the full variable domain: DVKVTQSSRYLVKRTGEKVFLECVQDMDHENMFWYRQDPGLGLRLIYFSYDVKMKEKGDIPEGYSVSREKKERFSLILESASTNQTSMYLCASSLFGWGGLPYYSYNEQFFGPGTRLTVL.